The clone carrying this T cell receptor (beta chain) appeared a few times. There are 13 residues in the CDR3. V was trimmed by 6 bases and J by 0 bases, leaving 8 bases between them. Per the germline V gene, CDR1 is LGHNA and CDR2 is YSLEER. The data stem from a study of T cells after yellow fever vaccination. A single record per CDR3 protein comes from TCRdb applying MiXCR to the 5' RACE reads. Seen here are 450,000 to 650,000 distinct CDR3 sequences, about 13% observed once, and the top ten hold about 14%. Sequencing was performed on PBMCs, taken on the day of the yellow fever booster vaccination. This TCR was sampled from a young man who received the YFV17D yellow fever vaccine. J is TRBJ1-1 and V is TRBV4-3; no definite D call. This chain's CDR3 is CASRRTVNTEAFF. The CDR3 bases are TGCGCCAGCAGACGTACGGTGAACACTGAAGCTTTCTTT.